This T cell receptor beta chain was obtained from a study of T cells in localized non-small cell lung cancer. The V gene lost 3 bases and the J gene lost 9 bases, with 12 bases spanning the gap. The CDR3 is 13 amino acids. Germline V CDR1 and CDR2: SNHLY, FYNNEI. This clone has just one count. Sequencing was performed with immunoSEQ multiplex PCR; in TCRdb, only in-frame clones are kept and a portion is missing. The repertoire holds about 77,000 clones, with approximately 90% as singletons. The source material was peripheral blood, sampled before any cancer treatment. V gene TRBV2 combines with J gene TRBJ1-5; D is unresolved. The receptor was derived from a woman aged 35 to 70 with stage I squamous cell lung carcinoma. Here the CDR3 reads CASSDSWFLPQHF. The CDR3 DNA is TGTGCCAGCAGTGATAGCTGGTTCCTGCCCCAGCATTTT.